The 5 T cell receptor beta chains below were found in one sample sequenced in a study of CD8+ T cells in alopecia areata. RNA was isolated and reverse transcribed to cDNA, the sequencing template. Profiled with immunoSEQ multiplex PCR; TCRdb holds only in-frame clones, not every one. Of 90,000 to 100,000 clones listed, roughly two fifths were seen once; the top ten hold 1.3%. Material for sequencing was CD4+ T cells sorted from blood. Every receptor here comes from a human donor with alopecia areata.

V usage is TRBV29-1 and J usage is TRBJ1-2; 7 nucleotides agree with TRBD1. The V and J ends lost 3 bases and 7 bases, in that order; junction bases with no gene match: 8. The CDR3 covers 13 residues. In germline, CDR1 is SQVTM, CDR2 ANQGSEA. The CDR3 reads CSVDGGQPGGYTF. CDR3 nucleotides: TGCAGCGTTGACGGGGGACAGCCAGGTGGCTACACCTTC.

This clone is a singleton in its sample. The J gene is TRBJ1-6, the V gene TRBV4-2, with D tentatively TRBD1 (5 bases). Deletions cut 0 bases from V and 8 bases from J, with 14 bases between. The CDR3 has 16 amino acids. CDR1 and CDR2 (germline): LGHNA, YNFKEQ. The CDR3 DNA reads TGTGCCAGCAGCCAAGAAGGGGACGGACGGCATTCACCCCTCCACTTT. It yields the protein CASSQEGDGRHSPLHF.

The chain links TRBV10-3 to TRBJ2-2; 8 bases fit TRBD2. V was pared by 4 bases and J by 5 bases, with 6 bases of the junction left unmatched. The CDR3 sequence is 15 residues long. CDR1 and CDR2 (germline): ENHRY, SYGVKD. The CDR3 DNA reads TGTGCCATCAGTGCCCTAGCGGGTTCTACCGGGGAGCTGTTTTTT. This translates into CAISALAGSTGELFF.

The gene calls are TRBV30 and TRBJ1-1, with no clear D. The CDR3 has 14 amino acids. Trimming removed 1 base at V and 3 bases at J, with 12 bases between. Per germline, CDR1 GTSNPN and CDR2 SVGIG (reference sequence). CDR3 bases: TGTGCCTGGAGTGCAAGGAGGGCGCACACTGAAGCTTTCTTT. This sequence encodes CAWSARRAHTEAFF.

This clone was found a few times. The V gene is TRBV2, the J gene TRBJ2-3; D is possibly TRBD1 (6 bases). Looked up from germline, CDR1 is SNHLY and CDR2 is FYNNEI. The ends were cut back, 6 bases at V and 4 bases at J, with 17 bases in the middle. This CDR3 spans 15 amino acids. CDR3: CASSVTGSRADTQYF. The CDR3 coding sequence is TGTGCCAGCAGCGTAACAGGGTCCCGGGCAGATACGCAGTATTTT.